Described below is a single T cell receptor (beta chain) sequence and its context. Its matching antigen is unknown. Trimming took 0 bases from V and 0 from J, leaving 13 bases between them. CDR1 is SGDLS and CDR2 is YYNGEE in the germline V gene. This CDR3 has 16 amino acids. The data were taken from a study of shared clonotypes between healthy human individuals. Study observations and caveats: Generally, naive subsets (rather than memory subsets) showed larger estimated richness. A reduction in generation probabilities was seen for non-shared clonotypes relative to those shared by all four donors.

Profiling relied on immunoSEQ multiplex PCR, and the TCRdb table lists in-frame clones only, not all of them. Of some 2.1 million clones detected, approximately 92% appear once; the ten largest clones hold over 1.5%. Naive CD8 cells were CD45RO-negative, positively selected for CCR7, excluding terminally differentiated effector memory CD45RA+ cells. The specimen was naive CD8+ T cells from PBMCs. This receptor was obtained from a man younger than 30 in good health. Some clones in this sample may be carry-over from other donors' samples. The chain couples TRBV9 to TRBJ2-7; D is perhaps TRBD2 (5 bases). CDR3 loop: CASSVDGGPNSYEQYF. In nucleotides, the CDR3 is TGTGCCAGCAGCGTAGATGGCGGGCCAAACTCCTACGAGCAGTACTTC.